Below are 25 T cell receptor beta chains sequenced from a single sample in a study of technical replicates of blood from a few donors. TCRdb's table, derived via immunoSEQ multiplex PCR, lists solely in-frame clones and lacks some. The sample shows around 81,000 clones, roughly four fifths of them seen only once. Material: PBMCs. These receptors originate from a human donor in good health. Some clones in this sample may be carry-over from other donors' samples.

CDR3 sequence (DNA): TGTGCCAGCAGAACCGGGACAGGGCCCTCTGGGGCCAACGTCCTGACTTTC. Its translation: CASRTGTGPSGANVLTF. This chain uses TRBV5-4 with TRBJ2-6; 9 nucleotides agree with TRBD1. The V segment lost 5 bases and the J segment 0 bases; nucleotides outside the gene matches: 6. The CDR3 is made up of 17 amino acids. CDR1 is SGHNT, CDR2 YYREEE, per germline (reference sequence).

This clone was picked up one time. The chain joins TRBV4-1 to TRBJ1-4; D is possibly TRBD1 (6 bases). CDR1 and CDR2 (germline): MGHRA, YSYEKL. The CDR3 runs to 16 residues. Trimming stripped 3 bases from V and 2 bases from J, with 13 bases between. In nucleotides, the CDR3 is TGCGCCAGCAGCCAGGAGGACAGAGGCACTAATGAAAAACTGTTTTTT. This translates into CASSQEDRGTNEKLFF.

V is TRBV29-1 and J is TRBJ2-7; D is undetermined. The CDR3 has 13 residues. The V end lost 5 bases, the J end lost 6 bases, and 17 bases lay between the germline ends. Germline V gene lookup returns CDR1 SQVTM and CDR2 ANQGSEA. The CDR3 loop reads CSVCTVVSSEQYF. CDR3 DNA: TGCAGCGTTTGTACAGTGGTATCGTCCGAGCAGTACTTC.

This rearrangement joins TRBV6-5 to TRBJ2-5; 7 nucleotides agree with TRBD1. V was pared by 4 bases and J by 2 bases, with 10 bases of the junction left unmatched. The CDR3 consists of 16 residues. Germline V gives CDR1 MNHEY, CDR2 SVGAGI. The CDR3 loop is CASSSLRGQAQETQYF. DNA for the CDR3: TGTGCCAGCAGTTCCCTTCGCGGACAGGCGCAAGAGACCCAGTACTTC.

A few counts support this clone. The chain recombines TRBV9 with TRBJ2-1; TRBD1 matches at 9 bases. Trimming removed 0 bases from V and 5 bases from J; junction bases left unmatched: 6. The length of the CDR3 is 16 residues. Germline loops: CDR1 SGDLS, CDR2 YYNGEE. This CDR3 is CASSVGGGQGHNEQFF. CDR3 sequence (DNA): TGTGCCAGCAGCGTAGGGGGGGGACAGGGACACAATGAGCAGTTCTTC.

The genes are TRBV18 and TRBJ2-7; a possible D gene is TRBD1 (6 bases). With 4 bases removed from V and 9 bases from J, the gap between germline ends came to 19 bases. Looked up from germline, CDR1 is KGHSH and CDR2 is LQKENI. The CDR3 contains 14 residues. The CDR3 DNA reads TGTGCCAGCTCACTCCGGGACACCATATTAGGGCAGTACTTC. Residues: CASSLRDTILGQYF.

The chain joins TRBV7-9 to TRBJ2-1; D possibly corresponds to TRBD1 (5 bases). Trimming removed 1 base from V and 7 bases from J, with 5 bases in between. This CDR3 is built from 12 residues. Germline assignment: CDR1 SEHNR and CDR2 FQNEAQ (reference sequence). CDR3 coding DNA: TGTGCCAGCAGCTTAGAGGGGAATGAGCAGTTCTTC. Amino acids: CASSLEGNEQFF.

The V gene is TRBV11-2, the J gene TRBJ2-3; 11 nucleotides agree with TRBD2. J was trimmed by 7 bases and V by 2 bases; bases with no gene match: 11. CDR3 length: 17 residues. CDR1 is SGHAT and CDR2 is FQNNGV in the germline V gene. DNA for the CDR3: TGTGCCAGCAGCTTACCCCCGCTAGCGGGGGGCTCATATACGCAGTATTTT. Translating gives CASSLPPLAGGSYTQYF.

The table lists this clone with a count of one. This rearrangement joins TRBV9 to TRBJ2-5; D not certain. The ends were cut back, 0 bases at V and 3 bases at J, with 15 bases in the middle. There are 16 residues in the CDR3. Germline CDR1 is SGDLS and CDR2 is YYNGEE. The CDR3 nucleotides are TGTGCCAGCAGCGTAGGATCCACAACCGCTGAAGAGACCCAGTACTTC. Protein product: CASSVGSTTAEETQYF.

This clone has more than one count but fewer than ten. The J gene is TRBJ2-7, the V gene TRBV28; possible D gene TRBD2, 6 bases. This CDR3 is built from 14 residues. The V gene lost 3 bases and the J gene lost 3 bases, with 12 bases spanning the gap. CDR1 MDHEN and CDR2 SYDVKM come from the germline V gene. The CDR3 nucleotides read TGTGCCAGCAGTTTCTTCGGAGGGGTCTACGAGCAGTACTTC. Amino acid sequence: CASSFFGGVYEQYF.

This clone has only a few counts. This rearrangement joins TRBV19 to TRBJ1-2, with 7 bases fitting TRBD1. CDR3 length equals 14 residues. The V and J ends lost 7 bases and 5 bases, in that order; junction bases with no gene match: 10. From germline, CDR1 is LNHDA and CDR2 SQIVND (reference sequence). CDR3: CASTSRGRGYGYTF. The CDR3 coding sequence is TGTGCCAGTACCTCCAGGGGCAGGGGGTATGGCTACACCTTC.

The rearrangement joins TRBV19 to TRBJ2-7; possibly TRBD2 for D (6 bases). The CDR3 runs 16 residues. From germline, CDR1 is LNHDA and CDR2 SQIVND (reference sequence). The germline V and J ends were trimmed by 3 bases and 0 bases, with 15 bases remaining between them. The CDR3 sequence: CASSIQGGASSYEQYF. CDR3 DNA: TGTGCCAGTAGTATCCAAGGAGGGGCCAGCTCCTACGAGCAGTACTTC.

The CDR3 nucleotides are TGTGCCAGCAGCTTTCCGTTCGACGGACAGCGCACAGATACGCAGTATTTT. Translation: CASSFPFDGQRTDTQYF. This chain connects TRBV11-1 to TRBJ2-3, with TRBD1 as a possible D gene (6 bases). CDR1 and CDR2 (germline): SGHAT, FQDESV (reference sequence). The V and J ends lost 3 bases and 1 base respectively, with 17 bases between them. This CDR3 has 17 residues.

V usage is TRBV9 and J usage is TRBJ2-7; D is possibly TRBD2 (6 bases). The CDR3 has 16 residues. Germline CDR1 is SGDLS and CDR2 is YYNGEE. Trimming removed 0 bases at V and 6 bases at J, with 19 bases between. This CDR3 reads CASSVVGGADYGEQYF. CDR3 bases: TGTGCCAGCAGCGTAGTTGGAGGGGCAGATTACGGCGAGCAGTACTTC.

The chain links TRBV18 to TRBJ1-1; TRBD1 matches 9 bases. V trimming: 3 bases; J trimming: 4 bases; junction bases outside the gene matches: 6. This CDR3 region has 15 residues. The V gene's germline CDR1 is KGHSH and CDR2 LQKENI. The CDR3 is CASSPPGQGFTEAFF. CDR3 nucleotide sequence: TGTGCCAGCTCACCCCCGGGACAGGGCTTCACTGAAGCTTTCTTT. The whole variable domain, remainder taken from reference TRBV18 and TRBJ1-1, is NAGVMQNPRHLVRRRGQEARLRCSPMKGHSHVYWYRQLPEEGLKFMVYLQKENIIDESGMPKERFSAEFPKEGPSILRIQQVVRGDSAAYFCASSPPGQGFTEAFFGQGTRLTVV.

The chain couples TRBV4-3 to TRBJ2-2; the D is unclear. This CDR3 has 16 residues. V lost 5 bases and J 2 bases, leaving 15 bases between the germline ends. In germline, CDR1 is LGHNA, CDR2 YSLEER. CDR3 residues: CASSETPIINTGELFF. DNA for the CDR3: TGCGCCAGCAGCGAGACTCCGATCATCAACACCGGGGAGCTGTTTTTT.

This chain connects TRBV18 to TRBJ1-1; no clear D gene. Germline V lookup: CDR1 KGHSH, CDR2 LQKENI. The CDR3 loop spans 13 amino acids. V lost 8 bases, J lost 0 bases, and 10 bases lay in between. The CDR3 nucleotides read TGTGCCAGCACTTTGGGCATGAACACTGAAGCTTTCTTT. This sequence encodes CASTLGMNTEAFF.

The J gene is TRBJ1-5, the V gene TRBV27; weak D call: TRBD1 (5 bases). The CDR3 length is 15 residues. Trimming removed 0 bases from V and 1 base from J, with 7 bases in between. Germline assignment: CDR1 MNHEY and CDR2 SMNVEV (reference sequence). CDR3 DNA: TGTGCCAGCAGTTTATCGGGGGGAAGCAATCAGCCCCAGCATTTT. Amino acid sequence: CASSLSGGSNQPQHF.

The chain recombines TRBV5-1 with TRBJ1-1, with D possibly TRBD1 on 5 matching bases. This CDR3 contains 14 residues. V lost 1 base and J lost 2, with 9 bases in between. Looked up from germline, CDR1 is SGHRS and CDR2 is YFSETQ. Here the CDR3 DNA reads TGCGCCAGCAGCTTGAGGCAGGGAAACACTGAAGCTTTCTTT. This translates into CASSLRQGNTEAFF. Supplemented by reference TRBV5-1 and TRBJ1-1, the full variable domain reads KAGVTQTPRYLIKTRGQQVTLSCSPISGHRSVSWYQQTPGQGLQFLFEYFSETQRNKGNFPGRFSGRQFSNSRSEMNVSTLELGDSALYLCASSLRQGNTEAFFGQGTRLTVV.

The V call is TRBV10-3, the J call TRBJ2-5, with 10 bases that match TRBD2. The germline CDR1 and CDR2 sequences are ENHRY and SYGVKD. This CDR3 comprises 17 residues. J lost 5 bases, V lost 2 bases, and 11 bases had no gene match. The CDR3 DNA reads as TGTGCCATCAGTGAGCCCATAGCGGGAGGCCCGGCTGAGACCCAGTACTTC. Translation gives CAISEPIAGGPAETQYF.

This clone was detected a few times. The chain uses TRBV29-1 and TRBJ2-1, with TRBD2 identical over 10 bases. The CDR3 has 13 residues. Germline V lookup: CDR1 SQVTM, CDR2 ANQGSEA. V shed 1 base and J 10 bases; nucleotides not matched to a gene: 4. CDR3 DNA sequence: TGCAGCGTTGAAGGTCTAGCGGGAGTAGAGCAGTTCTTC. The encoded protein is CSVEGLAGVEQFF.

V usage is TRBV21-1 and J usage is TRBJ2-2; the D call TRBD1 from the table was never checked on the DNA. TRBV21-1 represents a pseudogene. This CDR3 is 18 amino acids long. The CDR3 loop reads CASTKFIDRGYNTGELFF. The CDR3 DNA is TGTGCCAGCACGAAGTTTATCGACAGGGGGTATAACACCGGGGAGCTGTTTTTT.

In this sample, this clone turned up a few times. The V call is TRBV19, the J call TRBJ2-3; TRBD2 matches 14 bases. Per germline, CDR1 LNHDA and CDR2 SQIVND (reference sequence). The CDR3 is made up of 16 amino acids. The V gene end was trimmed by 6 bases and the J gene end by 1 base; junction bases not matched to a gene: 3. The CDR3 region is CASSRLAGGGTDTQYF. DNA for the CDR3: TGTGCCAGTAGCCGACTAGCGGGGGGGGGCACAGATACGCAGTATTTT.

This chain joins TRBV10-1 and TRBJ2-7; D is possibly TRBD2 (5 bases). The CDR3 sequence is 17 residues long. Germline CDR1 and CDR2: WNHNN and SYGVQD (reference sequence). Trimming cost V 3 bases and J 2 bases, with 20 bases left between them. CDR3 loop: CASSDRRARRRTYEQYF. CDR3 nucleotide sequence: TGCGCCAGCAGTGACCGGCGAGCCCGGAGGAGGACCTACGAGCAGTACTTC.

V usage is TRBV2 and J usage is TRBJ2-3, with 8 bases identical to TRBD2. V was pared by 4 bases and J by 14 bases, with 17 bases of the junction left unmatched. From germline, CDR1 is SNHLY and CDR2 FYNNEI. CDR3 length: 15 residues. The CDR3 sequence is CASSGSSGPTGGGYF. The CDR3 DNA reads as TGTGCCAGCAGTGGCTCTAGCGGGCCCACCGGTGGCGGGTATTTT.